Sequencing of this TCR beta chain was carried out in a study of blood T cell repertoires in COVID-19. Study summary: COVID-19 samples from acute and convalescent phases originated in the United States, Italy and Spain. The cDNA or gDNA used as material had been derived from T cells, B-cell-depleted T cells, or PBMCs.

The data were produced by immunoSEQ multiplex PCR, yet TCRdb's version contains in-frame clones alone and is incomplete. The table includes over 150,000 clones, roughly 88% detected once. Those enrolled in Seattle joined during active infection and were followed longitudinally afterward. The CDR3 runs 15 residues. From germline, CDR1 is SGHRS and CDR2 YFSETQ. The V end lost 3 bases, the J end lost 8 bases, and 17 bases lay between the germline ends. Input material: peripheral blood. The clonotype comes from a man aged 18-30 years with COVID-19, enrolled during active disease. The chain couples TRBV5-1 to TRBJ1-4; possibly TRBD1 for D (5 bases). CDR3 sequence: CASSSSQGGGEKLFF. CDR3 bases: TGCGCCAGCAGCTCGAGTCAGGGAGGAGGGGAAAAACTGTTTTTT. Full variable domain (outside the CDR3, taken from reference TRBV5-1 and TRBJ1-4): KAGVTQTPRYLIKTRGQQVTLSCSPISGHRSVSWYQQTPGQGLQFLFEYFSETQRNKGNFPGRFSGRQFSNSRSEMNVSTLELGDSALYLCASSSSQGGGEKLFFGSGTQLSVL.